This T cell receptor beta chain was captured in a study of human T cells and chemical hapten exposure. Study findings and constraints: Relative to controls, expanded TCRs formed significantly more large CDR3 similarity clusters. No shift was seen in TCRs above 1 in 1000 frequency with DPC sensitization.

In germline, CDR1 is DFQATT, CDR2 SNEGSKA (reference sequence). This CDR3 is 18 amino acids long. V dropped 0 bases and J dropped 3 bases, with 21 bases sitting between them. One entry per CDR3 protein, called by TCRdb with MiXCR from the RACE reads. The table records roughly 120,000 distinct CDR3 sequences, around an eighth of them present only once. Turning to this clonotype: The antigen is not known.

Described time point: patch test 1, 2 weeks after DPC sensitization. Described treatment: therapeutic diphenylcyclopropenone sensitization with weekly scalp DPC. Blood draws came before every patch-test application. The source material was whole blood, sampled in connection with sensitization to the hapten diphenylcyclopropenone (DPC). The origin of this receptor is a woman aged 45-60 years with alopecia areata. Some clones in this sample may be carry-over from other donors' samples. The chain recombines TRBV20-1 with TRBJ2-1, with D unresolved. The CDR3 DNA is TGCAGTGCTAGAGAGATTCGTCCTCAGGTCCTAATCTACAATGAGCAGTTCTTC. This translates into CSAREIRPQVLIYNEQFF.